The 28 T cell receptor beta chains in this list originate from one sample, sequenced in a study of shared clonotypes between healthy human individuals. The repertoire was sequenced with immunoSEQ multiplex PCR; TCRdb's copy has only in-frame clones and lacks some. In the table there are millions of clones, 90% to 95% of which are singletons. Material for sequencing was naive CD4+ T cells sorted from blood. Subset specified: CD45RA+ positively selected. These receptor sequences come from a man aged 18 to 30 in good health.

The chain links TRBV4-3 to TRBJ2-5; D might be TRBD1 or TRBD2, each matching 6 bases. The length of the CDR3 is 15 residues. Germline assignment: CDR1 LGHNA and CDR2 YSLEER. Trimming stripped 1 base from V and 4 bases from J, with 13 bases between. CDR3 sequence: CASSQAGARGETQYF. The CDR3 coding sequence is TGCGCCAGCAGCCAAGCGGGGGCGCGGGGAGAGACCCAGTACTTC.

The table lists this clone with a few counts. V gene TRBV4-1 combines with J gene TRBJ2-1; the match to TRBD2 covers 14 bases. There are 18 residues in the CDR3. CDR1 and CDR2 (germline): MGHRA, YSYEKL. With V trimmed by 4 bases and J by 2 bases, 7 bases remained unmatched. The DNA for the CDR3 is TGCGCCAGCAGCCCCGAGGGACTAGCGGGGGTTACCTACAATGAGCAGTTCTTC. This codes for CASSPEGLAGVTYNEQFF.

CDR3 sequence reads: CAIMDSYEQYF. The CDR3 nucleotides are TGTGCCATCATGGACTCCTACGAGCAGTACTTC. V is TRBV10-3 and J is TRBJ2-7; D ambiguous. Germline CDR1 reads ENHRY; CDR2 reads SYGVKD. CDR3 length: 11 amino acids. The V end was cut by 7 bases, the J end by 0 bases, with 4 bases between.

V usage is TRBV2 and J usage is TRBJ2-6, with a weak D call TRBD2 (6 bases). The CDR3 is made up of 19 amino acids. Germline loops: CDR1 SNHLY, CDR2 FYNNEI. Trimming shortened V by 5 bases and J by 0 bases, and 20 bases separated the two germline ends. The CDR3 region is CASSWFGGSGLSGANVLTF. The CDR3 nucleotides are TGTGCCAGCAGTTGGTTCGGAGGGTCGGGTCTCTCTGGGGCCAACGTCCTGACTTTC.

The chain has TRBV30 and TRBJ1-6, with D hard to call. Germline CDR1 GTSNPN, CDR2 SVGIG (reference sequence). V lost 1 base and J 7 bases, leaving 11 bases between the germline ends. The CDR3 covers 14 residues. The CDR3 sequence: CAWSGAAGNSPLHF. CDR3 nucleotide sequence: TGTGCCTGGAGTGGGGCAGCCGGCAATTCACCCCTCCACTTT.

The rearrangement links TRBV7-8 to TRBJ2-3, with 7 positions matching TRBD2. Trimming cost V 1 base and J 7 bases; bases outside gene matches: 11. CDR1 and CDR2 (germline): SGHVS, FQNEAQ. This CDR3 contains 16 residues. CDR3 nucleotide sequence: TGTGCCAGCAGCTTAGGGGACTACTCCAACCGAAATACGCAGTATTTT. This encodes CASSLGDYSNRNTQYF.

This chain joins TRBV6-6 and TRBJ2-1; tentative D call: TRBD2 (6 bases). Germline CDR1 is MNHNY and CDR2 is SVGAGI (reference sequence). The CDR3 contains 13 residues. Trimming cost V 7 bases and J 7 bases, with 14 bases left between them. The CDR3 reads CASKEGFGNEQFF. CDR3 nucleotides: TGTGCCAGCAAGGAGGGGTTTGGGAATGAGCAGTTCTTC.

The J gene is TRBJ2-7, the V gene TRBV6-5; 8 positions match TRBD1. Looked up from germline, CDR1 is MNHEY and CDR2 is SVGAGI. The junction had 7 bases not matched to a gene; V was cut back by 6 bases and J by 0 bases. The CDR3 totals 15 residues. CDR3 residues: CASSRTGTGSYEQYF. For the CDR3, the DNA is TGTGCCAGCAGCCGAACCGGGACAGGCTCCTACGAGCAGTACTTC.

This clone was picked up a small number of times. The same CDR3 arises from other DNA sequences in this sample as well. CDR3 amino acids: CASSYENSGANVLTF. The CDR3 nucleotides are TGTGCCAGCAGTTATGAGAACTCTGGGGCCAACGTCCTGACTTTC. V and J are TRBV6-5 and TRBJ2-6; D unclear. In germline, CDR1 is MNHEY, CDR2 SVGAGI. CDR3 size: 15 residues. V lost 3 bases and J 0 bases, leaving 6 bases between the germline ends.

The V and J genes are TRBV4-3 and TRBJ2-6; D remains unclear. CDR1 is LGHNA and CDR2 is YSLEER in the germline V gene. The CDR3 length is 16 residues. Trimming shortened V by 2 bases and J by 1 base, and 9 bases separated the two germline ends. The CDR3 reads CASSQILGSGANVLTF. The CDR3 DNA reads as TGCGCCAGCAGCCAAATTTTGGGGTCTGGGGCCAACGTCCTGACTTTC.

This clone was recorded once. The rearrangement joins TRBV18 to TRBJ2-7; possibly TRBD1 for D (6 bases). With 4 bases removed from V and 6 bases from J, the gap between germline ends came to 16 bases. Germline V gene lookup returns CDR1 KGHSH and CDR2 LQKENI. This CDR3 comprises 14 residues. The CDR3 DNA follows: TGTGCCAGCTCACGCCGGGACACCCCGGGCGAGCAGTACTTC. Translated: CASSRRDTPGEQYF. The variable domain in full, completed from reference TRBV18 and TRBJ2-7, reads NAGVMQNPRHLVRRRGQEARLRCSPMKGHSHVYWYRQLPEEGLKFMVYLQKENIIDESGMPKERFSAEFPKEGPSILRIQQVVRGDSAAYFCASSRRDTPGEQYFGPGTRLTVT.

This clone was seen more than once but under ten times. Within the sample, other DNA sequences also encode this same CDR3. The gene calls are TRBV5-1 and TRBJ1-6, with a weak D call TRBD1 (5 bases). Germline-derived CDR1 and CDR2 are SGHRS and YFSETQ. This CDR3 has 16 residues. Deletions cut 0 bases from V and 0 bases from J, with 7 bases between. CDR3 residues: CASSLAGSSYNSPLHF. The DNA for the CDR3 is TGCGCCAGCAGCTTGGCAGGGAGCTCCTATAATTCACCCCTCCACTTT.

The chain joins TRBV6-5 to TRBJ1-2, with D perhaps TRBD1 (5 bases). The V and J ends lost 5 bases and 0 bases respectively, with 10 bases between them. The CDR3 totals 14 residues. Germline V gene data show CDR1 as MNHEY and CDR2 as SVGAGI. The CDR3 DNA sequence: TGTGCCAGCAGTCGGACATCTCCTAACTATGGCTACACCTTC. The encoded protein is CASSRTSPNYGYTF.

The rearrangement links TRBV6-6 to TRBJ1-5; 7 positions agree with TRBD1. Looked up from germline, CDR1 is MNHNY and CDR2 is SVGAGI (reference sequence). The CDR3 contains 15 residues. V dropped 7 bases and J dropped 2; count of bases not matched to a gene: 8. The CDR3 reads CASIRGQDRNQPQHF. The CDR3 bases are TGTGCCAGCATCAGAGGACAGGATCGCAATCAGCCCCAGCATTTT.

This clone was recorded a few times. The genes are TRBV5-1 and TRBJ1-1; 8 nucleotides agree with TRBD1. Trimming removed 2 bases from V and 3 bases from J; junction bases left unmatched: 9. The CDR3 runs to 16 residues. Looked up from germline, CDR1 is SGHRS and CDR2 is YFSETQ. CDR3 in DNA: TGCGCCAGCAGCTTCGAGCAGGGGGCAAGGTACACTGAAGCTTTCTTT. Residues: CASSFEQGARYTEAFF. Filled out from reference TRBV5-1 and TRBJ1-1, the complete variable domain reads KAGVTQTPRYLIKTRGQQVTLSCSPISGHRSVSWYQQTPGQGLQFLFEYFSETQRNKGNFPGRFSGRQFSNSRSEMNVSTLELGDSALYLCASSFEQGARYTEAFFGQGTRLTVV.

The chain recombines TRBV6-5 with TRBJ2-3, with D perhaps TRBD1 or TRBD2 (5 bases each). Per germline, CDR1 MNHEY and CDR2 SVGAGI. The CDR3 consists of 15 residues. V shed 5 bases and J shed 1 base, with 13 bases lying between them. As DNA, the CDR3 is TGTGCCAGCAGTACCGGGACCCTTCGCACAGATACGCAGTATTTT. Its protein product is CASSTGTLRTDTQYF.

This clone occurred once. The V call is TRBV5-1, the J call TRBJ2-1; possible D gene TRBD1, 5 bases. The germline V gene has CDR1 SGHRS and CDR2 YFSETQ. Trimming pared 1 base from V and 5 bases from J, leaving 7 bases between. This CDR3 is built from 13 residues. CDR3 residues: CASSLLGDNEQFF. In DNA, the CDR3 is TGCGCCAGCAGCTTGCTAGGGGACAATGAGCAGTTCTTC.

The V and J genes are TRBV5-1 and TRBJ1-4; the D is unclear. V gave up 6 bases and J gave up 0 bases, with 12 bases separating them. The CDR3 extends over 15 amino acids. Per germline, CDR1 SGHRS and CDR2 YFSETQ. This chain's CDR3 is CASTWVAATNEKLFF. Here the CDR3 DNA reads TGCGCCAGCACCTGGGTGGCAGCAACTAATGAAAAACTGTTTTTT.

This rearrangement joins TRBV10-2 to TRBJ2-7, with no clear D. Germline V gene data show CDR1 as WSHSY and CDR2 as SAAADI. The germline V and J ends were trimmed by 3 bases and 9 bases, with 6 bases remaining between them. This CDR3 contains 10 residues. The CDR3 sequence is CASSDAGQYF. For the CDR3, the DNA is TGCGCCAGCAGTGATGCAGGGCAGTACTTC.

V is TRBV19 and J is TRBJ1-5, with 9 bases identical to TRBD1. Germline V gene sequence: CDR1 LNHDA, CDR2 SQIVND (reference sequence). The CDR3 covers 15 residues. Unmatched junction bases numbered 7, after V lost 10 bases and J lost 0 bases. In DNA, the CDR3 is TGTGCCACCAGGACAGGGGACTATAGCAATCAGCCCCAGCATTTT. It translates to CATRTGDYSNQPQHF.

The chain uses TRBV4-3 and TRBJ2-3; TRBD2 is a possible D gene (5 bases). There are 15 residues in the CDR3. Trimming stripped 1 base from V and 1 base from J, with 9 bases between. Germline assignment: CDR1 LGHNA and CDR2 YSLEER. The CDR3 loop reads CASSQGGSRTDTQYF. In DNA form, the CDR3 reads TGCGCCAGCAGCCAAGGCGGGTCTCGCACAGATACGCAGTATTTT.

The chain carries TRBV21-1 and TRBJ1-4; the DNA was not used to check the table's D call, TRBD1. TRBV21-1 is an annotated pseudogene. The CDR3 consists of 16 residues. CDR3 in DNA: TGTGCCAGCAGCTTCCCAACCGACAGGGGTAGCGAAAAACTGTTTTTT. This translates into CASSFPTDRGSEKLFF.

CDR3: CASSEALRYEQYF. In DNA, the CDR3 is TGTGCCAGCAGTGAAGCGCTTCGTTACGAGCAGTACTTC. The chain joins TRBV2 to TRBJ2-7; no firm D call. The CDR3 spans 13 residues. CDR1 is SNHLY, CDR2 FYNNEI, per germline. Trimming left V 0 bases short and J 4 bases short, with 7 bases between.

The chain combines TRBV5-4 with TRBJ2-3; 14 bases agree with TRBD2. Per the germline V gene, CDR1 is SGHNT and CDR2 is YYREEE (reference sequence). J was trimmed by 7 bases and V by 4 bases; bases with no gene match: 5. This CDR3 is 15 amino acids long. The DNA of the CDR3 is TGTGCCAGCAGCGAGACTAGCGGGGGGGCGAATACGCAGTATTTT. Translated: CASSETSGGANTQYF.

Written as DNA, the CDR3 is TGTGCCAGTAACCGACAGGGGGTGAGCAATCAGCCCCAGCATTTT. Its protein is CASNRQGVSNQPQHF. The chain carries TRBV19 and TRBJ1-5, with TRBD1 matching over 9 bases. V was clipped by 7 bases and J by 1 base; unmatched bases: 5. CDR3 length: 15 amino acids. Looked up from germline, CDR1 is LNHDA and CDR2 is SQIVND (reference sequence).

The rearrangement links TRBV7-2 to TRBJ2-5; perhaps TRBD2 as D (6 bases). This CDR3 is 13 amino acids long. Germline V gene sequence: CDR1 SGHTA, CDR2 FQGNSA. Trimming removed 5 bases from V and 4 bases from J, with 11 bases in between. CDR3 protein: CASSATRLETQYF. The CDR3 region has the DNA TGTGCCAGCAGCGCGACTAGATTAGAGACCCAGTACTTC.

The J gene is TRBJ2-7, the V gene TRBV28, with a tentative D call TRBD1 (6 bases). Germline-derived CDR1 and CDR2 are MDHEN and SYDVKM. V was pared by 7 bases and J by 4 bases, with 14 bases between. The CDR3 has 13 residues. The CDR3 region has the DNA TGTGCCAGCATCCAGGGACATAGTTACGAGCAGTACTTC. It translates to CASIQGHSYEQYF.

The chain links TRBV6-1 to TRBJ2-5; D call uncertain. TRBJ2-7 matches the DNA end more closely, so the J call is doubtful. This CDR3 spans 15 amino acids. The germline gives CDR1 MNHNS, CDR2 SASEGT. CDR3 loop: CASSATLGAPYEQYF. DNA for the CDR3: TGTGCCAGCAGTGCCACGTTAGGAGCTCCCTACGAGCAGTACTTC.